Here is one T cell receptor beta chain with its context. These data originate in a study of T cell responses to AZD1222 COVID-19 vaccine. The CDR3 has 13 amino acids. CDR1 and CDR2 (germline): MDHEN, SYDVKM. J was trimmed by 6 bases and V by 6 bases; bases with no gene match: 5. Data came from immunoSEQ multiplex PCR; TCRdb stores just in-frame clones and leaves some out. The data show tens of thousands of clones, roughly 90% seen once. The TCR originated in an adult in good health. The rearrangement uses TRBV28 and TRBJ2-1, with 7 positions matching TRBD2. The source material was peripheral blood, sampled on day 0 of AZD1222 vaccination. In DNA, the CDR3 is TGTGCCAGCAGAGCCTGGGGGGGCAATGAGCAGTTCTTC. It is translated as CASRAWGGNEQFF. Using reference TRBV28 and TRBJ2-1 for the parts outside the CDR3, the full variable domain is DVKVTQSSRYLVKRTGEKVFLECVQDMDHENMFWYRQDPGLGLRLIYFSYDVKMKEKGDIPEGYSVSREKKERFSLILESASTNQTSMYLCASRAWGGNEQFFGPGTRLTVL.